The text below deals with one TCR beta chain. Assay used: immunoSEQ multiplex PCR; TCRdb lists only in-frame clones, some missing. The profile covers more than 35,000 clones, with 70% to 90% appearing a single time and roughly 30% taken by the ten largest. The sample originates from a study of blood T cell repertoires in COVID-19. V shed 4 bases and J 4 bases; nucleotides not matched to a gene: 5. CDR1 and CDR2 (germline): LNHDA, SQIVND (reference sequence). The CDR3 is made up of 14 amino acids. Sequencing was performed on peripheral blood. The TCR comes from a man aged 70 or older with active COVID-19. This rearrangement joins TRBV19 to TRBJ2-5; TRBD2 aligns across 8 bases. The CDR3 sequence is CASSTGLGRETQYF. The CDR3 nucleotides are TGTGCCAGTAGTACGGGACTAGGGAGAGAGACCCAGTACTTC.